The T cell receptor beta chain described here comes from a study of CD8 T cell repertoires and HIV-1 epitope variants. Looking at the study overall: Epitopes were three Gag families plus Nef HW9 and YT9.

The length of the CDR3 is 14 residues. Per the germline V gene, CDR1 is SGHDN and CDR2 is FVKESK. V lost 1 base and J lost 4, with 10 bases in between. This clone was seen just once. What it binds is unknown. Sequenced by immunoSEQ multiplex PCR; TCRdb stores in-frame clones only, minus some. This sample has more than 2,000 clones, with around two thirds found just once. The sequenced material came from cultured CD8+ T cells derived from PBMCs. The receptor was derived from a male donor with HIV. The rearrangement uses TRBV14 and TRBJ1-1; D unresolved. The CDR3 region has the DNA TGTGCCAGCAGCCAAGTTGAAGCGGGCACTGAAGCTTTCTTT. Protein product: CASSQVEAGTEAFF. Variable domain in full (rest from reference TRBV14 and TRBJ1-1): EAGVTQFPSHSVIEKGQTVTLRCDPISGHDNLYWYRRVMGKEIKFLLHFVKESKQDESGMPNNRFLAERTGGTYSTLKVQPAELEDSGVYFCASSQVEAGTEAFFGQGTRLTVV.